The table lists the clone carrying this T cell receptor (beta chain) with a few counts. Its specificity is unknown. The Oncomine TCR Beta short-read assay sequenced DNA from cultured CD4+ T cells. In TCRdb, the PCR reads were re-called with MiXCR into one record per CDR3 protein. The data hold over 11,000 distinct CDR3 sequences, with about 56% observed a single time. Noted treatment: roughly 10-day PBMC culture with coronavirus spike peptide pools or control peptides (ViraFEST assay). CDR1 and CDR2 (germline): MNHNS, SASEGT. Trimming at V came to 9 bases and at J to 5 bases, leaving 9 bases not matched to a gene. This CDR3 spans 13 amino acids. The data were obtained in a study of vaccination and CD4 T cells after COVID-19. Study-wide points: The great majority, 304 of 307 vaccine-specific clones, proved spike mono-reactive in convalescent patients.

The clonotype originates from a human donor who had recovered from COVID-19. The input for sequencing was CD4+ T cells from blood, cultured in vitro, taken before SARS-CoV-2 vaccination. The chain carries TRBV6-1 and TRBJ1-1, with 7 bases matching TRBD1. This CDR3 is CASKRGRETEAFF. Written as DNA, the CDR3 is TGTGCCAGTAAAAGGGGGCGGGAAACTGAAGCTTTCTTT.